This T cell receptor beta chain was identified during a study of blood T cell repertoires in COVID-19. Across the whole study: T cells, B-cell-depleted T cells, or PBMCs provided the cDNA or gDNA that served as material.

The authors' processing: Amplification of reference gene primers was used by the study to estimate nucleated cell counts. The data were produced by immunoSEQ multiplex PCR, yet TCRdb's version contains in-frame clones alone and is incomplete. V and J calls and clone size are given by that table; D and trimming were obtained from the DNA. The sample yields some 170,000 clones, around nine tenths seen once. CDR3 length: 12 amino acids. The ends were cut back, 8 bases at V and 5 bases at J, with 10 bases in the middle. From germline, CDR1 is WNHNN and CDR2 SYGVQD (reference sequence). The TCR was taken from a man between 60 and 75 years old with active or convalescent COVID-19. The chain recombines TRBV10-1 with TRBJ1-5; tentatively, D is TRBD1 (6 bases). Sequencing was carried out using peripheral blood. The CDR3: CASGEGDQPQHF. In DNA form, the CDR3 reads TGCGCCAGCGGGGAGGGGGATCAGCCCCAGCATTTT.